This TCR beta chain was sequenced in a study of T cell repertoires in aging, cancer and after chemotherapy. For the study at large: Paired samples before and after chemotherapy came from chronic lymphocytic leukemia patients on fludarabine- or bendamustine-based regimens.

TRB rearrangements spanning V, D and J were amplified using mixed TRB-A/B primers. One entry per CDR3 protein results from TCRdb running MiXCR on the multiplex PCR reads. The sample holds 900 or so distinct CDR3 sequences, less than 25% seen once. Amplification of TCR beta used genomic DNA extracted from peripheral blood. CDR3 length: 13 amino acids. CDR1 is ENHRY, CDR2 SYGVKD, per germline. V was cut by 7 bases and J by 5 bases, with 14 bases left in between. The genes are TRBV10-3 and TRBJ1-1, with D maybe TRBD1 (6 bases). The sequence was collected from a human donor with a blood cancer. The sample was blood. This CDR3 reads CAINEQGRTEAFF. Written as DNA, the CDR3 is TGTGCCATCAACGAACAGGGAAGGACTGAAGCTTTCTTT.